The next 21 T cell receptor beta chains were all read from a single sample in a study of early T cells in non-severe SARS-CoV-2 infection. In TCRdb, the 5' RACE reads were re-called with MiXCR into one record per CDR3 protein. Here the sample spans about 30,000 distinct CDR3 sequences, roughly 5.4% being singletons. The sample was whole blood. These receptors came from an adult who was a healthcare worker with PCR-confirmed SARS-CoV-2 infection or an uninfected control (not recorded which).

This chain connects TRBV12-3 or TRBV12-4 to TRBJ2-7; 7 nucleotides align to TRBD1. The V segment lost 4 bases and the J segment 7 bases; nucleotides outside the gene matches: 10. The CDR3 contains 14 residues. The CDR3 bases are TGTGCCAGCAGTTCCCCCCAGGGGGTGGGAGAGCAGTACTTC. Its protein is CASSSPQGVGEQYF.

This clonotype has just a few counts. V is TRBV5-1 and J is TRBJ2-7, with D possibly matching TRBD1 (5 bases). V was cut by 0 bases and J by 3 bases, with 10 bases left in between. CDR1 is SGHRS, CDR2 YFSETQ, per germline. The CDR3 has 14 residues. CDR3 nucleotide sequence: TGCGCCAGCAGCTTGGAAGAGACAGTCTACGAGCAGTACTTC. Protein: CASSLEETVYEQYF.

This clonotype has at least ten counts. The chain has TRBV5-1 and TRBJ1-1; TRBD1 is a possible D gene (5 bases). The CDR3 runs 14 residues. Trimming left V 0 bases short and J 6 bases short, with 12 bases between. Germline V gene sequence: CDR1 SGHRS, CDR2 YFSETQ. The CDR3 sequence: CASSLDWGRAEAFF. The CDR3 nucleotides read TGCGCCAGCAGCTTGGATTGGGGGAGGGCTGAAGCTTTCTTT.

The sample holds a few counts of this clonotype. The V and J genes are TRBV7-2 and TRBJ2-3, with 10 bases identical to TRBD1. The length of the CDR3 is 15 residues. V shed 0 bases and J 6 bases; nucleotides not matched to a gene: 3. Germline V CDR1 and CDR2: SGHTA, FQGNSA. DNA for the CDR3: TGTGCCAGCAGCTTAGCTGGGGACAGGGGTGATACGCAGTATTTT. This gives the protein CASSLAGDRGDTQYF. The full variable domain, in which reference TRBV7-2 and TRBJ2-3 provide the parts outside the CDR3, is GAGVSQSPSNKVTEKGKDVELRCDPISGHTALYWYRQSLGQGLEFLIYFQGNSAPDKSGLPSDRFSAERTGGSVSTLTIQRTQQEDSAVYLCASSLAGDRGDTQYFGPGTRLTVL.

This clonotype appeared many times. The chain couples TRBV7-9 to TRBJ1-4, with no clear D. With 5 bases removed from V and 0 bases from J, the gap between germline ends came to 19 bases. Germline CDR1 reads SEHNR; CDR2 reads FQNEAQ (reference sequence). CDR3 length: 18 amino acids. Written as DNA, the CDR3 is TGTGCCAGCAGCGTCCGGTCGTCTGGGCTTGCAACTAATGAAAAACTGTTTTTT. Amino acids: CASSVRSSGLATNEKLFF.

This clonotype was recorded many times. The chain combines TRBV7-9 with TRBJ1-2, with TRBD1 as a possible D gene (5 bases). CDR3 length: 17 amino acids. The germline CDR1 and CDR2 sequences are SEHNR and FQNEAQ (reference sequence). V lost 4 bases and J 4 bases, leaving 22 bases between the germline ends. The chain's CDR3 is CASSSTPRAGGAYGYTF. Written as DNA, the CDR3 is TGTGCCAGCAGCTCTACCCCCCGTGCGGGGGGTGCCTATGGCTACACCTTC.

Many counts were recorded for this clonotype. The chain employs TRBV20-1 and TRBJ2-3; no clear D. The CDR3 covers 14 residues. Trimming took off 6 bases at V and 0 bases at J, with 13 bases between the two ends. The germline CDR1 and CDR2 sequences are DFQATT and SNEGSKA (reference sequence). In nucleotides, the CDR3 is TGCAGTGCATGGCCGCGTCTGAGCACAGATACGCAGTATTTT. Translation gives CSAWPRLSTDTQYF.

This clonotype occurred a few times. Written as DNA, the CDR3 is TGTGCCAGCAGCCAAGGGCCTGGGGGGAACACCGGGGAGCTGTTTTTT. The encoded protein is CASSQGPGGNTGELFF. The chain is built from TRBV14 and TRBJ2-2; the D gene could be TRBD1 or TRBD2 (5 bases each). Germline-derived CDR1 and CDR2 are SGHDN and FVKESK. This CDR3 region has 16 residues. V lost 1 base to trimming and J lost 1 base, with 10 bases between them.

This clonotype was counted a few times. The chain employs TRBV7-2 and TRBJ2-2; D is undetermined. CDR1 and CDR2 from the germline V gene are SGHTA and FQGNSA. CDR3 size: 15 residues. The germline V and J ends were trimmed by 0 bases and 6 bases, with 11 bases remaining between them. CDR3 amino acids: CASSLALGPAGELFF. The CDR3 nucleotides are TGTGCCAGCAGCTTAGCACTCGGCCCAGCCGGGGAGCTGTTTTTT. The whole variable domain, filled in from reference TRBV7-2 and TRBJ2-2, reads GAGVSQSPSNKVTEKGKDVELRCDPISGHTALYWYRQSLGQGLEFLIYFQGNSAPDKSGLPSDRFSAERTGGSVSTLTIQRTQQEDSAVYLCASSLALGPAGELFFGEGSRLTVL.

Many counts were recorded for this clonotype. The chain is built from TRBV2 and TRBJ2-3, with D unclear. Germline assignment: CDR1 SNHLY and CDR2 FYNNEI. CDR3 length: 12 residues. V lost 6 bases to trimming and J lost 4 bases, with 8 bases between them. The CDR3 DNA reads as TGTGCCAGCAGGAATCCTCCAGATACGCAGTATTTT. Amino acid sequence: CASRNPPDTQYF.

There are many counts of this clonotype. CDR3 protein: CASSAYGGSSYEQYF. CDR3 sequence (DNA): TGTGCCAGTAGTGCGTACGGCGGGAGCTCCTACGAGCAGTACTTC. The chain employs TRBV19 and TRBJ2-7; 7 nucleotides line up with TRBD2. Germline-derived CDR1 and CDR2 are LNHDA and SQIVND (reference sequence). This CDR3 spans 15 amino acids. V gave up 5 bases and J gave up 0 bases; unmatched junction bases: 7.

This clonotype has a handful of counts. This chain connects TRBV20-1 to TRBJ2-6; D possibly corresponds to TRBD2 (6 bases). The V gene's germline CDR1 is DFQATT and CDR2 SNEGSKA (reference sequence). This CDR3 spans 16 amino acids. V shed 5 bases and J shed 0 bases, with 14 bases lying between them. The DNA of the CDR3 is TGCAGTGCTCCCGGGACTTTCAACTCTGGGGCCAACGTCCTGACTTTC. It specifies CSAPGTFNSGANVLTF.

This clonotype was picked up many times. The chain uses TRBV7-7 and TRBJ1-1; D is ambiguous. The CDR3 totals 13 residues. Germline-derived CDR1 and CDR2 are SSHAT and FNYEAQ (reference sequence). V lost 2 bases and J 3 bases, leaving 7 bases between the germline ends. The CDR3 is CASSLRADTEAFF. CDR3 coding DNA: TGTGCCAGCAGCTTACGGGCGGACACTGAAGCTTTCTTT.

This clonotype has at least ten counts. This rearrangement joins TRBV11-2 to TRBJ2-5, with D possibly matching TRBD1 (5 bases). Trimming shortened V by 1 base and J by 5 bases, and 11 bases separated the two germline ends. Germline CDR1 is SGHAT and CDR2 is FQNNGV. This CDR3 is built from 14 residues. Here the CDR3 DNA reads TGTGCCAGCAGCTTAGGCAGGGCCCGCGAGACCCAGTACTTC. Amino acids: CASSLGRARETQYF.

This clonotype is classed as medium-sized. The chain recombines TRBV20-1 with TRBJ2-7; D not resolved. The CDR3 extends over 13 amino acids. Trimming stripped 1 base from V and 0 bases from J, with 7 bases between. The V gene's germline CDR1 is DFQATT and CDR2 SNEGSKA (reference sequence). CDR3 nucleotides: TGCAGTGCTAGAGCGGACGGCTCCTACGAGCAGTACTTC. This codes for CSARADGSYEQYF.

The chain is built from TRBV9 and TRBJ2-1; no clear D gene. Trimming removed 2 bases at V and 4 bases at J, with 7 bases between. CDR3 length equals 13 residues. Germline V lookup: CDR1 SGDLS, CDR2 YYNGEE. The CDR3 here is CASSVTVYNEQFF. Written as DNA, the CDR3 is TGTGCCAGCAGCGTTACGGTTTACAATGAGCAGTTCTTC.

This clonotype showed up many times. V usage is TRBV7-2 and J usage is TRBJ1-2, with 9 bases identical to TRBD1. The trim removed 4 bases at V and 4 bases at J, leaving 7 bases unmatched. In germline, CDR1 is SGHTA, CDR2 FQGNSA. The CDR3 is 15 residues long. The CDR3 bases are TGTGCCAGCAGCTCGACAGGGGGAGTTGGCTATGGCTACACCTTC. This encodes CASSSTGGVGYGYTF. Filled out from reference TRBV7-2 and TRBJ1-2, the complete variable domain reads GAGVSQSPSNKVTEKGKDVELRCDPISGHTALYWYRQSLGQGLEFLIYFQGNSAPDKSGLPSDRFSAERTGGSVSTLTIQRTQQEDSAVYLCASSSTGGVGYGYTFGSGTRLTVV.

This clonotype occurred many times. The rearrangement joins TRBV29-1 to TRBJ2-7; 7 bases align to TRBD1. Germline trimming cut 6 bases from V and 2 bases from J; bases unmatched to any gene: 10. Per germline, CDR1 SQVTM and CDR2 ANQGSEA. There are 14 residues in the CDR3. The CDR3 reads CSVIPQGVPYEQYF. In nucleotides, the CDR3 is TGCAGCGTGATACCCCAGGGGGTTCCCTACGAGCAGTACTTC.

This clonotype showed up many times. The chain couples TRBV10-2 to TRBJ2-7; 8 bases map to TRBD2. J was trimmed by 0 bases and V by 6 bases; bases with no gene match: 4. The germline CDR1 and CDR2 sequences are WSHSY and SAAADI. The CDR3 contains 14 residues. The CDR3 here is CASRDGTSSYEQYF. CDR3 DNA sequence: TGCGCCAGCAGGGACGGGACTAGCTCCTACGAGCAGTACTTC.

This clonotype was recorded at least ten times. This chain uses TRBV12-3 or TRBV12-4 with TRBJ2-2; D might be TRBD2 (6 bases). V was pared by 3 bases and J by 4 bases, with 15 bases between. CDR3 length equals 16 residues. The CDR3, as DNA: TGTGCCAGCAGTTTGGGACGCAGGCGGGGCACCGGGGAGCTGTTTTTT. Protein: CASSLGRRRGTGELFF.

The table lists this clonotype with many counts. This rearrangement joins TRBV5-6 to TRBJ2-3; a possible D gene is TRBD1 (6 bases). Germline CDR1 is SGHDT and CDR2 is YYEEEE. Trimming removed 4 bases at V and 11 bases at J, with 14 bases between. The length of the CDR3 is 12 residues. The CDR3 reads CASSPGTLKQYF. As DNA, the CDR3 is TGTGCCAGCAGCCCCGGGACACTCAAGCAGTATTTT.